A single sample gave rise to the 3 T cell receptor beta chains below, sequenced in a study of blood T cell repertoires in COVID-19. The method was immunoSEQ multiplex PCR; TCRdb's version includes in-frame clones alone and lacks a portion of them. Of around 100,000 clones listed, 88% are singletons. The sample taken for sequencing was peripheral blood. The origin of the receptors is a human donor in a cohort sampled during active COVID-19.

V and J are TRBV18 and TRBJ2-4, with unresolved D. V shed 2 bases and J shed 0 bases, with 8 bases lying between them. CDR1 KGHSH and CDR2 LQKENI come from the germline V gene. CDR3 length: 15 amino acids. Here the CDR3 reads CASSPFKSAKNIQYF. The CDR3 DNA sequence: TGTGCCAGCTCACCATTCAAATCAGCCAAAAACATTCAGTACTTC.

The rearrangement uses TRBV6-5 and TRBJ1-2; weak D call: TRBD1 (5 bases). The CDR3 has 13 amino acids. Germline V gene data show CDR1 as MNHEY and CDR2 as SVGAGI. V was trimmed by 7 bases and J by 8 bases, leaving 17 bases between them. CDR3 region: CASTTGGGRGYTF. The CDR3 DNA sequence: TGTGCCAGCACCACTGGGGGAGGGCGAGGCTACACCTTC.

J is TRBJ2-5 and V is TRBV18; maybe TRBD2 (5 bases). Trimming took off 2 bases at V and 1 base at J, with 11 bases between the two ends. The CDR3 loop spans 15 amino acids. In germline, CDR1 is KGHSH, CDR2 LQKENI. The CDR3 nucleotides read TGTGCCAGCTCACCAATGGCTAGCCTCCAAGAGACCCAGTACTTC. It yields the protein CASSPMASLQETQYF.